Presented here are 13 T cell receptor beta chains from one specimen sequenced in a study of a mutant IDH1 vaccine in newly diagnosed glioma. As to time point: baseline, week 1 (first vaccination visit). Described treatment: pre-vaccination baseline after standard-of-care therapy. Sequencing used immunoSEQ multiplex PCR; TCRdb keeps in-frame clones, though not all of them. The table lists just under 95,000 clones, around 77% of them singletons. Sample: PBMCs, taken from a glioma patient treated with radiotherapy, temozolomide or both. These receptors were collected from a middle-aged man with glioma.

This clone has only a few counts. The V call is TRBV4-3, the J call TRBJ1-5, with no clear D. Trimming removed 0 bases at V and 9 bases at J, with 12 bases between. The CDR3 runs 14 residues. Germline CDR1 and CDR2: LGHNA and YSLEER. CDR3 region: CASSQEQYSGPQHF. CDR3 sequence (DNA): TGCGCCAGCAGCCAAGAACAGTATAGCGGGCCCCAGCATTTT.

This rearrangement joins TRBV13 to TRBJ2-7, with 12 bases matching TRBD2. V shed 4 bases and J 6 bases; nucleotides not matched to a gene: 4. This CDR3 has 14 amino acids. Germline V gene sequence: CDR1 PRHDT, CDR2 FYEKMQ (reference sequence). For the CDR3, the DNA is TGTGCCAGCAGCTGGACTAGCGGGGATTCCGAGCAGTACTTC. It is translated as CASSWTSGDSEQYF.

The chain links TRBV18 to TRBJ2-3; D may be TRBD1 or TRBD2 (5 bases each). V was trimmed by 3 bases and J by 3 bases, leaving 19 bases between them. Germline CDR1 KGHSH, CDR2 LQKENI. The CDR3 runs 17 residues. The CDR3 coding sequence is TGTGCCAGCTCACCGGTACTAGGGCAGGGAGAGACAGATACGCAGTATTTT. It encodes CASSPVLGQGETDTQYF.

The chain combines TRBV27 with TRBJ2-7; TRBD2 matches at 7 bases. CDR3 size: 15 residues. The germline CDR1 and CDR2 sequences are MNHEY and SMNVEV (reference sequence). Trimming took 10 bases from V and 0 from J; bases not matched to a gene: 12. In DNA, the CDR3 is TGTGCCACCTCTCGGCTAGCGGAGAGCTCCTACGAGCAGTACTTC. Its translation: CATSRLAESSYEQYF.

The CDR3 loop is CASSFPTSGRADYNEQFF. The CDR3 bases are TGCGCCAGCAGCTTCCCGACTAGCGGGAGGGCCGATTACAATGAGCAGTTCTTC. This chain joins TRBV5-1 and TRBJ2-1, with TRBD2 matching over 14 bases. Trimming took 2 bases from V and 4 from J; bases not matched to a gene: 8. Germline CDR1 SGHRS, CDR2 YFSETQ. The CDR3 covers 18 residues.

The J gene is TRBJ1-5, the V gene TRBV4-3; 8 positions match TRBD1. The trim removed 1 base at V and 4 bases at J, leaving 6 bases unmatched. Germline values: CDR1 LGHNA, CDR2 YSLEER. The CDR3 sequence is 16 residues long. CDR3 nucleotide sequence: TGCGCCAGCAGCCAAGGCGGACAGGGTGGAAATCAGCCCCAGCATTTT. Encoded protein: CASSQGGQGGNQPQHF.

The table lists this clone with a few counts. This rearrangement joins TRBV30 to TRBJ1-1; D call uncertain. This CDR3 comprises 11 residues. Germline V gene data show CDR1 as GTSNPN and CDR2 as SVGIG (reference sequence). V was shortened by 2 bases and J by 11 bases, with 12 bases between the two germline ends. The CDR3 is CAWSREEVAFF. The CDR3 nucleotides read TGTGCCTGGAGTCGGGAGGAGGTTGCTTTCTTT.

The chain employs TRBV5-5 and TRBJ2-7, with D possibly TRBD2 on 6 matching bases. Germline V gene sequence: CDR1 SGHKS, CDR2 YYEKEE (reference sequence). CDR3 length: 15 amino acids. The V end lost 5 bases, the J end lost 0 bases, and 15 bases lay between the germline ends. The CDR3 coding sequence is TGTGCCAGCAGTTCGGAGGGACCCTTCTCCTACGAGCAGTACTTC. This sequence encodes CASSSEGPFSYEQYF.

The rearrangement links TRBV5-1 to TRBJ2-7, with D possibly called TRBD1 or TRBD2 (5 bases each). Per germline, CDR1 SGHRS and CDR2 YFSETQ. The CDR3 contains 15 residues. Trimming removed 1 base at V and 2 bases at J, with 13 bases between. For the CDR3, the DNA is TGCGCCAGCAGCTTGTCTCCGGGACCCACCTACGAGCAGTACTTC. Amino acids: CASSLSPGPTYEQYF.

The V call is TRBV7-6, the J call TRBJ2-3; 7 bases are shared with TRBD2. The CDR3 totals 16 residues. Germline CDR1 reads SGHVS; CDR2 reads FNYEAQ. After removal of 5 bases from V and 3 bases from J, the junction contained 11 bases not matched to a gene. The CDR3 spells CASSQGPSGKTDTQYF. CDR3 DNA sequence: TGTGCCAGCAGCCAAGGGCCTAGCGGAAAGACAGATACGCAGTATTTT.

V gene TRBV4-3 combines with J gene TRBJ2-7; tentatively, D is TRBD1 or TRBD2 (5 bases each). From germline, CDR1 is LGHNA and CDR2 YSLEER. This CDR3 has 16 residues. V lost 0 bases to trimming and J lost 0 bases, with 12 bases between them. CDR3 sequence reads: CASSQDLARASYEQYF. The CDR3 coding sequence is TGCGCCAGCAGCCAAGATCTAGCCAGGGCCTCCTACGAGCAGTACTTC.

V usage is TRBV4-1 and J usage is TRBJ1-6, with D hard to call. V was pared by 4 bases and J by 0 bases, with 10 bases between. The CDR3 totals 16 residues. Per germline, CDR1 MGHRA and CDR2 YSYEKL. This CDR3 is CASSPLGNSYNSPLHF. For the CDR3, the DNA is TGCGCCAGCAGCCCTTTAGGAAACTCCTATAATTCACCCCTCCACTTT.

The chain joins TRBV7-2 to TRBJ1-3; maybe TRBD1 (6 bases). The CDR3 extends over 17 amino acids. Per germline, CDR1 SGHTA and CDR2 FQGNSA. V lost 1 base, J lost 0 bases, and 13 bases lay in between. DNA of the CDR3: TGTGCCAGCAGCTTAGGGCTCACAGGGTTCTCTGGAAACACCATATATTTT. Translation: CASSLGLTGFSGNTIYF.